This is a list of T cell receptor beta chains from one sample in a study of regulatory T cells in long-lasting Graves disease. In TCRdb, the multiplex PCR reads were re-called with MiXCR into one record per CDR3 protein. The repertoire has about 290,000 distinct CDR3 sequences, around 21% of them found once; the top ten carry roughly three fifths. This material consisted of peripheral blood mononuclear cells (PBMCs), taken when the disease was refractory, from a patient treated with antithyroid drugs. The receptors come from a female donor with Graves disease. Both conserved end residues are trimmed from each CDR3.

TRBV6-5,ASSYSLHSQETQY
TRBV7-2,ASSLSPGADTQY
TRBV6-1,ASSDGRFTGELF
TRBV11-2,ASSTFTGTSGGQY
TRBV28,ASSAQIVSFYEQY
TRBV4-3,ASSRYLGGVYEQY
TRBV2,ASSVYEQY
TRBV7-9,ASSWPGKMNTEAF
TRBV25-1,ASRPKDRADDGYT
TRBV12-5,ASGRIYNEQF
TRBV11-2,ASSLDSSSGNTIY
TRBV11-2,ASSLDGRPDNEQF
TRBV20-1,SGGLAQETQY
TRBV7-9,ASSSDWMRAQETQY
TRBV7-2,ASSKRTRFRQGRAYEQY
TRBV5-6,ASSFPGQTKATNEKLF
TRBV12-3/TRBV12-4,ASQGDPTNEKLF
TRBV6-1,ASSRFRTSGSIRVYEQY
TRBV9,ASSADDGGNTIY
TRBV5-4,ASSWYRGGSSNTGELF
TRBV27,ASSLSPVPPLNTEAF
TRBV28,ASSLRAGPAYEQY
TRBV7-2,ASSPDPPDSYSYEQY
TRBV20-1,SAPQGARDEQY
TRBV19,ASSIAGPTSSEKLF
TRBV20-1,SARDPPRRDRGYYGYT
TRBV2,ASRDTGLQETQY
TRBV5-1,ASSPGTGLRAF
TRBV30,ASSASGLDEQY
TRBV7-9,ASSPPQAMNTEAF
TRBV15,ATSRDRIRGFGGTQY
TRBV30,AWSTGRVYEQY
TRBV5-6,ASSPTGWGEQY
TRBV10-3,AIKGEETQY
TRBV6-2/TRBV6-3,ASSYPFGKEEYEQY
TRBV7-9,ASSKGVREKLF
TRBV20-1,SARDSAGPDNYGNT
TRBV6-5,ASSLGTPSAETQY
TRBV28,ASIHGGAYGYT
TRBV11-2,ASSQTSGRDGGSYNEQF
TRBV5-1,ASSAIQGDTGELF
TRBV28,ASSFRGSRRETQY
TRBV20-1,SAIGQGRQPQH
TRBV6-2/TRBV6-3,ASSKTGQDYEQY
TRBV2,ASSFPLLAEETQY
TRBV9,ASSPGTSGHNEQF
TRBV20-1,SAVPGTGGNLNIQY
TRBV4-1,ASSNIYRISNQPQH
TRBV27,ASSSPGDEKLF
TRBV11-2,ASSLTSGTRTDTQY
TRBV7-2,ASSPTAHYEQY
TRBV19,ASSRGQGGTEAF
TRBV7-2,ASSYSAGELF
TRBV20-1,SARSQGDVIQY
TRBV27,ASSYLRDSSYEQY